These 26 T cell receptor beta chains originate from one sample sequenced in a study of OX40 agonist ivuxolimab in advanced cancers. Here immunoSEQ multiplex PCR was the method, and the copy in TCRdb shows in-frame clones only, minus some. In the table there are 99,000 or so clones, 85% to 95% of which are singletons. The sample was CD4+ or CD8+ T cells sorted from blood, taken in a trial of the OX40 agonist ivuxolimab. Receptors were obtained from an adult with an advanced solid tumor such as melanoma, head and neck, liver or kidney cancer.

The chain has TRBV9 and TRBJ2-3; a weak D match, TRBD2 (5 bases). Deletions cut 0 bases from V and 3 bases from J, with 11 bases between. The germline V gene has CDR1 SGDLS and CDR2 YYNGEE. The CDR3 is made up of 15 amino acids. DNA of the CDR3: TGTGCCAGCAGCGTAGTTAGCGTCCTTACAGATACGCAGTATTTT. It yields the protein CASSVVSVLTDTQYF.

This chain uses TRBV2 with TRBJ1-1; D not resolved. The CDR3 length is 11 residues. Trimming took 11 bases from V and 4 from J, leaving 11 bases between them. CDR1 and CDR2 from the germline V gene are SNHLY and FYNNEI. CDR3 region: CASRRVTEAFF. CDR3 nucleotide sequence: TGTGCCTCACGGCGGGTCACTGAAGCTTTCTTT. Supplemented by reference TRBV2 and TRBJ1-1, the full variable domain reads EPEVTQTPSHQVTQMGQEVILRCVPISNHLYFYWYRQILGQKVEFLVSFYNNEISEKSEIFDDQFSVERPDGSNFTLKIRSTKLEDSAMYFCASRRVTEAFFGQGTRLTVV.

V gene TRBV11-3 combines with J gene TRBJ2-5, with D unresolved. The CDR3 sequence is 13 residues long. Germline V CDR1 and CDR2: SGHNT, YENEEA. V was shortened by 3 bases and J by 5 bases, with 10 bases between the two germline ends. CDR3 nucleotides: TGTGCCAGCAGCTTGGTGACGTTGGAGACCCAGTACTTC. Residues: CASSLVTLETQYF.

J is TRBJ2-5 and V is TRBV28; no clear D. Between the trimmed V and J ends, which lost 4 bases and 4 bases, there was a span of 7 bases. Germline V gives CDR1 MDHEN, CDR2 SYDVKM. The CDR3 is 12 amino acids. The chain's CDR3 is CASSSMGETQYF. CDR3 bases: TGTGCCAGCAGTTCAATGGGAGAGACCCAGTACTTC.

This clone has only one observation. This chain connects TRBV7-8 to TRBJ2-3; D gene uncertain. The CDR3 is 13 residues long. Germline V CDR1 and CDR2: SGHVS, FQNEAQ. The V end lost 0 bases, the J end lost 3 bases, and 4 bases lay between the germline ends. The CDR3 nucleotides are TGTGCCAGCAGCTTAGCGGAGACAGATACGCAGTATTTT. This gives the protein CASSLAETDTQYF.

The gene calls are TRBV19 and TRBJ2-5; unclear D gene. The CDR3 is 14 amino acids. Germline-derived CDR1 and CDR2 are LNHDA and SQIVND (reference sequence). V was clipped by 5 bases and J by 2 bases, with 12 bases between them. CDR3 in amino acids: CASSQSPTQETQYF. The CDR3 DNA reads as TGTGCCAGTAGTCAATCCCCGACACAAGAGACCCAGTACTTC.

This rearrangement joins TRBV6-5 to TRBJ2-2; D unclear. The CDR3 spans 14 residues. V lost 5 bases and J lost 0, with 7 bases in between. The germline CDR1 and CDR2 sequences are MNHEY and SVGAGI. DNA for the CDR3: TGTGCCAGCAGTCATAGTCCGAACACCGGGGAGCTGTTTTTT. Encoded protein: CASSHSPNTGELFF.

The CDR3 nucleotides are TGTGCCAGCAGCTTAGGGGGGACAGGGGGCCTACAAGGCAATCAGCCCCAGCATTTT. Amino acids: CASSLGGTGGLQGNQPQHF. The V and J genes are TRBV7-9 and TRBJ1-5; 12 bases line up with TRBD1. This CDR3 spans 19 amino acids. Germline V gene lookup returns CDR1 SEHNR and CDR2 FQNEAQ (reference sequence). The trim removed 1 base at V and 2 bases at J, leaving 9 bases unmatched.

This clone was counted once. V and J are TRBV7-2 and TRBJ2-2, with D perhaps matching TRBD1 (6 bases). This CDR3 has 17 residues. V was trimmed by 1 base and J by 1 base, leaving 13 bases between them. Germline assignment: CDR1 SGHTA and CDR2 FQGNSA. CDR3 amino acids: CASSLVRNRVNTGELFF. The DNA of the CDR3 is TGTGCCAGCAGCTTAGTGCGGAACAGGGTGAACACCGGGGAGCTGTTTTTT.

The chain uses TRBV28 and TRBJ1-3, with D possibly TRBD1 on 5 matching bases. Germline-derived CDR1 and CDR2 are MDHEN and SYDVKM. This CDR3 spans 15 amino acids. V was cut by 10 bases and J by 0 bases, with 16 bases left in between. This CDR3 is CATLGRGRSGNTIYF. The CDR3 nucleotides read TGTGCCACCTTAGGGAGGGGCCGCTCTGGAAACACCATATATTTT.

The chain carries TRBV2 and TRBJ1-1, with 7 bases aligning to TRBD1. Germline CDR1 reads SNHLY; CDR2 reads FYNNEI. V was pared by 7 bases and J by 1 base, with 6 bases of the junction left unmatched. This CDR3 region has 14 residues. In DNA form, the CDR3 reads TGTGCCAGCACCTCGAACAGGGGGAACACTGAAGCTTTCTTT. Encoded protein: CASTSNRGNTEAFF.

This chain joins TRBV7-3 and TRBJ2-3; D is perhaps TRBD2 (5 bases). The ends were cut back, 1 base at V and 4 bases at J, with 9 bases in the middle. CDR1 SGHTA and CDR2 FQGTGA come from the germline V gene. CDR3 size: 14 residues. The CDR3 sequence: CASSLMRAADTQYF. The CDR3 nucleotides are TGTGCCAGCAGCTTAATGAGGGCCGCAGATACGCAGTATTTT.

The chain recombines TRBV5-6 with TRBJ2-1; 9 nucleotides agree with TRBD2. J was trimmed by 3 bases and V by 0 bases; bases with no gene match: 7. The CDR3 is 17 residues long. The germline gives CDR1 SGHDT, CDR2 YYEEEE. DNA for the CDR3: TGTGCCAGCAGCTTGGGGCTAGCGGGATCGCGCTACAATGAGCAGTTCTTC. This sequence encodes CASSLGLAGSRYNEQFF.

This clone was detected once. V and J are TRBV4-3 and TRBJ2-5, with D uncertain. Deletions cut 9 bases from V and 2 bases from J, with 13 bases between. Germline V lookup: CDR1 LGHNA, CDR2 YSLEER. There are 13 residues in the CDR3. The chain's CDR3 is CASSRAAQETQYF. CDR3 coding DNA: TGCGCCAGTTCTCGGGCTGCACAAGAGACCCAGTACTTC.

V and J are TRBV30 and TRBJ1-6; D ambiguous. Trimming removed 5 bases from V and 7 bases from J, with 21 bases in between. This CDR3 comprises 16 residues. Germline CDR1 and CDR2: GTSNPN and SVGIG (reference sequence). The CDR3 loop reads CAWQLVKNSENSPLHF. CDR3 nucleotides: TGTGCCTGGCAGTTGGTAAAAAACAGCGAAAATTCACCCCTCCACTTT.

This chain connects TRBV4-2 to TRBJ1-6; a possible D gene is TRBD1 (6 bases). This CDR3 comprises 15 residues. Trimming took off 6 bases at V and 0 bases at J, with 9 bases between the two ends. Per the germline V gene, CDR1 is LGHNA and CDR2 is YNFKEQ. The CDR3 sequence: CASSPRGSYNSPLHF. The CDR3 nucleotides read TGTGCCAGCAGTCCCAGGGGCTCCTATAATTCACCCCTCCACTTT.

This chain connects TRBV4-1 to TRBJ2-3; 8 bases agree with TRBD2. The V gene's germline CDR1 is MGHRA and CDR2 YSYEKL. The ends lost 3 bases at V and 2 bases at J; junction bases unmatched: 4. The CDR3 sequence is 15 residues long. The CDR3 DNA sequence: TGCGCCAGCAGCCATGGACTAGCAGCCACAGATACGCAGTATTTT. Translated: CASSHGLAATDTQYF.

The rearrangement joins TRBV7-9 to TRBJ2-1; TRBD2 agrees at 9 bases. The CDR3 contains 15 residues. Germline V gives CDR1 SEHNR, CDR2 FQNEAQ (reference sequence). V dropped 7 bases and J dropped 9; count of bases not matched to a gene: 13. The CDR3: CASNTGTSWRGEQFF. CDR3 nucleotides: TGTGCCAGCAACACCGGGACTAGCTGGAGGGGTGAGCAGTTCTTC. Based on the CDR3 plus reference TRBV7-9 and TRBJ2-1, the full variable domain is DTGVSQNPRHKITKRGQNVTFRCDPISEHNRLYWYRQTLGQGPEFLTYFQNEAQLEKSRLLSDRFSAERPKGSFSTLEIQRTEQGDSAMYLCASNTGTSWRGEQFFGPGTRLTVL.

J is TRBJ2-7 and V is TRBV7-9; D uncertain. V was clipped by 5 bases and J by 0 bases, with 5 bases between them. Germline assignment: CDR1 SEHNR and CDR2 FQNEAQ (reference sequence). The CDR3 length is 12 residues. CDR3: CASSQDSYEQYF. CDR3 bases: TGTGCCAGCAGCCAGGACTCCTACGAGCAGTACTTC.

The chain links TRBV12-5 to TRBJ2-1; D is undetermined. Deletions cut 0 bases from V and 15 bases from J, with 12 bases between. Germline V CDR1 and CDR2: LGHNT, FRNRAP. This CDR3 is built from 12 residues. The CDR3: CASGLVQLLPFF. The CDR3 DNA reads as TGTGCTAGTGGTTTGGTACAATTGCTCCCGTTCTTC.

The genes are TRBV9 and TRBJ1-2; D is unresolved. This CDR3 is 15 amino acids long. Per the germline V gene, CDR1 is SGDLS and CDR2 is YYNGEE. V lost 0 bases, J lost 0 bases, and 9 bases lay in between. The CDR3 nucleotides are TGTGCCAGCAGCGTAGCGGCAGAAGCTAACTATGGCTACACCTTC. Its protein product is CASSVAAEANYGYTF.

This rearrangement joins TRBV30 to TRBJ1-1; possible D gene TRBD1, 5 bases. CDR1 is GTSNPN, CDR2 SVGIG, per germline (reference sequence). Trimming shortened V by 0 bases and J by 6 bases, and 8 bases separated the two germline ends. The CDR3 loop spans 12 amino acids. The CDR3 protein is CAWSVPGPEAFF. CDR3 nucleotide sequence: TGTGCCTGGAGTGTACCGGGGCCTGAAGCTTTCTTT. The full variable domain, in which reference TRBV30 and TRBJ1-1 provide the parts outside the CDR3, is SQTIHQWPATLVQPVGSPLSLECTVEGTSNPNLYWYRQAAGRGLQLLFYSVGIGQISSEVPQNLSASRPQDRQFILSSKKLLLSDSGFYLCAWSVPGPEAFFGQGTRLTVV.

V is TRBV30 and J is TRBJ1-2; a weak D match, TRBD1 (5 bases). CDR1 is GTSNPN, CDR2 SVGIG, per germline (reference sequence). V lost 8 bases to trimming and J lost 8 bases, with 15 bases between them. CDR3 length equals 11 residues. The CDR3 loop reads CALALGRGYTF. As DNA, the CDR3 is TGTGCCCTGGCCTTGGGACGGGGCTACACCTTC.

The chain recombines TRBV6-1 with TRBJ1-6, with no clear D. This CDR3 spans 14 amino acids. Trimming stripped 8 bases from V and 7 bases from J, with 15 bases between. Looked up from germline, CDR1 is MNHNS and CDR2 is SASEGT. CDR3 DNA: TGTGCCAGCGATTTGAGGGTTAACAATTCACCCCTCCACTTT. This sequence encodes CASDLRVNNSPLHF.

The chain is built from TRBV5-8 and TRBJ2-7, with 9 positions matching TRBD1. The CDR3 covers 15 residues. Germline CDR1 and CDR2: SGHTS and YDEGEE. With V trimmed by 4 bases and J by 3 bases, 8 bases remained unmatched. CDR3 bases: TGTGCCAGCAGCCTGAGCGGGACAGGGTTCTACGAGCAGTACTTC. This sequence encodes CASSLSGTGFYEQYF.

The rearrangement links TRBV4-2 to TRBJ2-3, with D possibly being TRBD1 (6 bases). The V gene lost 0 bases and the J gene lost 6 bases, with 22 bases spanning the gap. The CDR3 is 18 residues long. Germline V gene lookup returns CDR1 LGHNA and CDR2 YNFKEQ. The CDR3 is CASSQDWPSPTRGDTQYF. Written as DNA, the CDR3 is TGTGCCAGCAGCCAAGATTGGCCTAGCCCAACGAGGGGGGATACGCAGTATTTT.